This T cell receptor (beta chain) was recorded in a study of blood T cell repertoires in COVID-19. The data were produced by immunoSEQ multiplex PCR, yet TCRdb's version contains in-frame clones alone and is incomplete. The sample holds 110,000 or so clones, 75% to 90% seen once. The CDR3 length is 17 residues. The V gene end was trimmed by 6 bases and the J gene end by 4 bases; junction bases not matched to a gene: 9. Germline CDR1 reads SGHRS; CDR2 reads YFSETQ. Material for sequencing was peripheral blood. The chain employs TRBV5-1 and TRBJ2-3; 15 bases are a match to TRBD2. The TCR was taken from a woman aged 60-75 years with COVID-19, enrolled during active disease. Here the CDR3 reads CASTGTSGGIRADTQYF. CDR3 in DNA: TGCGCCAGCACCGGGACTAGCGGGGGGATACGCGCAGATACGCAGTATTTT.